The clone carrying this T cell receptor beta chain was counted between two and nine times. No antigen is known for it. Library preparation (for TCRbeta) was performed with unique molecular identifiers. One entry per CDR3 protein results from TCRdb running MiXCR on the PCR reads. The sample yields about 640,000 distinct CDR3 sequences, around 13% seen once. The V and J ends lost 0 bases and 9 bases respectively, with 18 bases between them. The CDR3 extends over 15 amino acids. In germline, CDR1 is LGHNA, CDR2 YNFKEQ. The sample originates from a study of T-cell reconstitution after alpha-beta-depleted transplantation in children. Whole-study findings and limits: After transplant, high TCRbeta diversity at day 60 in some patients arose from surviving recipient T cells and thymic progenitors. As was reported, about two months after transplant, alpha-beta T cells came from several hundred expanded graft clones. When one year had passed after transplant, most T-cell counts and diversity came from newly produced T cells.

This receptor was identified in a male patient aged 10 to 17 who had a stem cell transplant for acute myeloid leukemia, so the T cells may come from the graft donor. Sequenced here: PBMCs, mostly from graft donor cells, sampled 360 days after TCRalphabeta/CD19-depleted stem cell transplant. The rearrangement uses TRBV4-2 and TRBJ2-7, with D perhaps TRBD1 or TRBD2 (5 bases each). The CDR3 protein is CASSQDQIGTTGQYF. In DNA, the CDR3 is TGTGCCAGCAGCCAAGATCAAATTGGGACCACAGGGCAGTACTTC.